This section outlines one T cell receptor beta chain sequence together with its context. What it binds is not known. It may be a read error: a sequence one base away is much more abundant. This CDR3 spans 15 amino acids. CDR1 SGDLS and CDR2 YYNGEE come from the germline V gene. These data originate in a study of cytomegalovirus exposure and HLA in healthy donors. Regarding the study as a whole: An assumption of roughly uniform sequencing depth across donors underlay the presence/absence analyses. After further analysis at a later stage, around 17,000 TCR beta sequences were associated with HLA alleles at 0.05 false discovery rate. In a later analysis, a missense DCLRE1C variant was linked to TCR beta V- and J-gene trimming.

The PCR contained 60 Vbeta and 13 Jbeta primers. Using immunoSEQ multiplex PCR, the repertoire was profiled, and TCRdb retains in-frame clones only, with some absent. The table lists tens of thousands of clones, about 80% of them singletons. The chain recombines TRBV9 with TRBJ2-5; no clear D gene. The J call may be incorrect, as the DNA end agrees better with TRBJ2-7. The material sequenced was PBMCs. This clonotype originated in a man aged 45-65 years in good health and CMV-seropositive. The DNA for the CDR3 is TGTTCCAGCAGCTCCCCGCGGCCCAGCTCCTACGAGCAGTACTTC. It specifies CSSSSPRPSSYEQYF.